This TCR beta chain was captured in a study of blood T cell repertoires in COVID-19. Study at large: T cells, B-cell-depleted T cells, or PBMCs supplied cDNA or gDNA.

V dropped 5 bases and J dropped 8; count of bases not matched to a gene: 5. Germline loops: CDR1 SNHLY, CDR2 FYNNEI. The CDR3 is made up of 13 amino acids. TCRdb's copy holds only in-frame clones and misses some; the assay was immunoSEQ multiplex PCR. Here the sample spans approximately 250,000 clones, about 83% being singletons. The sequenced sample was peripheral blood. The sequence was collected from a woman in her forties who had recovered from COVID-19. This sequence joins TRBV2 and TRBJ1-2; 10 bases match TRBD1. The CDR3 DNA reads as TGTGCCAGCAGTAATCGGGACAGGGGAGGCTACACCTTC. This gives the protein CASSNRDRGGYTF.